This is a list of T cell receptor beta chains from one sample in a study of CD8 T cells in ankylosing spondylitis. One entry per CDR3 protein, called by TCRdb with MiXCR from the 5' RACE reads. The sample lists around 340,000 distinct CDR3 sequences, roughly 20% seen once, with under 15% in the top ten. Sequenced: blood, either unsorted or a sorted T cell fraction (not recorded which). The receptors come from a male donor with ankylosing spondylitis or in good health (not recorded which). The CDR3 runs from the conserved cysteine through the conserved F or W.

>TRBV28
CASSLVATYEQYF
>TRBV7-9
CASSSGSSAYEQYF
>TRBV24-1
CATSDFPAGKDTDTQYF
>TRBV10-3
CAISESNKGQSSYNEQFF
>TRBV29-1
CSVAGVVDTRENTEAFF
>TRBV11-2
CASSLTGGVFYEQYF
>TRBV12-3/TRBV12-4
CASSLDWGRVISQPQHF
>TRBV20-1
CSPSGGPGDTQYF
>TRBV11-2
CASSLGDPTLWEEQYF
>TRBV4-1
CASSHPPTGESTDTQYF
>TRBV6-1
CASRTTSGSYEQYF
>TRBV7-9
CASTDRGADTQYF
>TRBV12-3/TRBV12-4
CASSLSAGSGNEQFF
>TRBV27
CASRGFLNTEAFF
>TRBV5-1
CASSLAAADTGSETQYF
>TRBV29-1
CSGVGGARTDTQYF
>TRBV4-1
CASSEGTGGSTDTQYF
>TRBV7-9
CASSLQGLGTF